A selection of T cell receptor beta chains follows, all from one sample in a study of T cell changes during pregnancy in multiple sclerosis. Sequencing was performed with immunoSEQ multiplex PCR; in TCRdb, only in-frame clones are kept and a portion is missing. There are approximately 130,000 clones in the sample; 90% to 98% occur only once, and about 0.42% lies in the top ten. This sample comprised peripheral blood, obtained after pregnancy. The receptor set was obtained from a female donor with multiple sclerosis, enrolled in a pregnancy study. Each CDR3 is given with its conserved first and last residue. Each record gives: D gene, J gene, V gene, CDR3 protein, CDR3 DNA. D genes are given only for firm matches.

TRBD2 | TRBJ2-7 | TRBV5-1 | CASSRTSGSPRDSYEQYF | TGCGCCAGCAGCCGGACTAGCGGGAGCCCTAGGGACTCCTACGAGCAGTACTTC
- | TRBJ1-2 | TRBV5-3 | CARRGGPPLIYGYTF | TGTGCCAGAAGGGGGGGACCACCGCTTATCTATGGCTACACCTTC
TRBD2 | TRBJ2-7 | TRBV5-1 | CASRQLAGPYEQYF | TGCGCCAGCCGGCAACTAGCGGGACCCTACGAGCAGTACTTC
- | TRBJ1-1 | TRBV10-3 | CAISEDTWNTEAFF | TGTGCCATCAGTGAGGATACATGGAACACTGAAGCTTTCTTT
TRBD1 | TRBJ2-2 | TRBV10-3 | CAILLRDRGPTGELFF | TGTGCCATCCTCCTCCGGGACAGGGGGCCTACCGGGGAGCTGTTTTTT
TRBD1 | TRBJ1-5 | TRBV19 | CASIHSQGARSQPQHF | TGTGCCAGTATCCACTCACAGGGGGCGCGGAGTCAGCCCCAGCATTTT
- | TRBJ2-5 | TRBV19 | CASSVGQKETQYF | TGTGCCAGTAGCGTTGGACAGAAAGAGACCCAGTACTTC
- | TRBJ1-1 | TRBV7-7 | CASSLRENTEAFF | TGTGCTAGCAGCTTAAGAGAGAACACTGAAGCTTTCTTT
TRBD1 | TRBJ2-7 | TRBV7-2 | CASSLWQGAGYEQYF | TGTGCCAGCAGCTTATGGCAGGGGGCGGGATACGAGCAGTACTTC
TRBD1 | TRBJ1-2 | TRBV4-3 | CASSRAQGGNYGYTF | TGCGCCAGCAGCCGAGCACAGGGGGGTAACTATGGCTACACCTTC
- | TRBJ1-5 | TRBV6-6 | CASSYMGASNQPQHF | TGTGCCAGCAGTTACATGGGGGCAAGCAATCAGCCCCAGCATTTT
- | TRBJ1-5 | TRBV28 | CASSGHVSNQPQHF | TGTGCCAGCAGCGGACATGTTAGCAATCAGCCCCAGCATTTT
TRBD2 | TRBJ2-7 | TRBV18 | CASSPLPAGTYEQYF | TGTGCCAGCTCACCCCTCCCAGCGGGGACCTACGAGCAGTACTTC
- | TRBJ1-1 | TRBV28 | CASSLLAGDVGTEAFF | TGTGCCAGCAGTTTATTGGCGGGCGATGTCGGCACTGAAGCTTTCTTT
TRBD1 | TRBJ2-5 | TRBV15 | CATSRAPFANRGQETQYF | TGTGCCACCAGCAGAGCCCCCTTTGCAAACAGGGGCCAAGAGACCCAGTACTTC
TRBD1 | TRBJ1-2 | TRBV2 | CASSGGQGYGYTF | TGTGCCAGCAGTGGAGGACAGGGCTATGGCTACACCTTC
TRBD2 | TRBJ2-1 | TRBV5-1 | CASSLVASGGPYNEQFF | TGCGCCAGCAGCTTGGTGGCTAGCGGGGGACCATACAATGAGCAGTTCTTC
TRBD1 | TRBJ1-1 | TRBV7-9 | CASSSMGAGTGRLAFF | TGTGCCAGCAGCTCTATGGGGGCCGGGACAGGGCGTTTAGCTTTCTTT
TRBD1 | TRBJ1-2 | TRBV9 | CASSGQGLYGYTF | TGTGCCAGCAGCGGACAGGGGCTCTATGGCTACACCTTC
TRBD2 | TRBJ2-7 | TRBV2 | CASSVAGTSGSKGSYEQYF | TGTGCCAGCAGTGTCGCCGGGACTAGCGGGAGTAAGGGCTCCTACGAGCAGTACTTC
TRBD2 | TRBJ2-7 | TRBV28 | CASSALAGVTYEQYF | TGTGCCAGCAGCGCGCTAGCGGGAGTCACCTACGAGCAGTACTTC
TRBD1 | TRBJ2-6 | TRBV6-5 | CASSYQGAGGANVLTF | TGTGCCAGCAGTTACCAGGGGGCAGGTGGGGCCAACGTCCTGACTTTC